The 29 T cell receptor beta chains below were found in one sample sequenced in a study of blood T cell repertoires in COVID-19. Libraries were prepared by immunoSEQ multiplex PCR; TCRdb keeps only in-frame clonotypes and omits some of them. The sample records 60,000 to 80,000 clones, more than 75% being singletons. Material for sequencing was peripheral blood. The receptors were gathered from a human donor in a cohort sampled during active COVID-19.

This clone was detected only a few times. The V call is TRBV7-9, the J call TRBJ1-3; no firm D call. V lost 8 bases to trimming and J lost 0 bases, with 8 bases between them. From germline, CDR1 is SEHNR and CDR2 FQNEAQ (reference sequence). The CDR3 is 13 amino acids. This CDR3 reads CASSHGSGNTIYF. DNA for the CDR3: TGTGCCAGCTCTCACGGCTCTGGAAACACCATATATTTT.

The chain is built from TRBV5-5 and TRBJ1-5, with 9 bases matching TRBD1. The CDR3 is 14 amino acids. After removal of 1 base from V and 6 bases from J, the junction contained 2 bases not matched to a gene. Germline V gene data show CDR1 as SGHKS and CDR2 as YYEKEE (reference sequence). CDR3: CASSLTGGGQPQHF. The CDR3 DNA reads TGTGCCAGCAGCTTGACAGGGGGCGGTCAGCCCCAGCATTTT. Based on the CDR3 plus reference TRBV5-5 and TRBJ1-5, the full variable domain is DAGVTQSPTHLIKTRGQQVTLRCSPISGHKSVSWYQQVLGQGPQFIFQYYEKEERGRGNFPDRFSARQFPNYSSELNVNALLLGDSALYLCASSLTGGGQPQHFGDGTRLSIL.

This sequence joins TRBV11-2 and TRBJ1-1; D remains ambiguous. There are 14 residues in the CDR3. The germline CDR1 and CDR2 sequences are SGHAT and FQNNGV. V lost 2 bases and J 0 bases, leaving 7 bases between the germline ends. The CDR3 DNA reads TGTGCCAGCAGCTTATTCACTATGAACACTGAAGCTTTCTTT. The encoded protein is CASSLFTMNTEAFF.

The chain recombines TRBV13 with TRBJ2-7; D may be TRBD2 (6 bases). V gave up 0 bases and J gave up 3 bases, with 9 bases separating them. CDR1 is PRHDT, CDR2 FYEKMQ, per germline (reference sequence). The CDR3 runs 14 residues. The chain's CDR3 is CASSLGGGGYEQYF. The CDR3, as DNA: TGTGCCAGCAGCTTAGGGGGGGGAGGCTACGAGCAGTACTTC. Full variable domain (remainder filled in from reference TRBV13 and TRBJ2-7): AAGVIQSPRHLIKEKRETATLKCYPIPRHDTVYWYQQGPGQDPQFLISFYEKMQSDKGSIPDRFSAQQFSDYHSELNMSSLELGDSALYFCASSLGGGGYEQYFGPGTRLTVT.

The chain uses TRBV3-1 (or the pseudogene TRBV3-2) and TRBJ1-4; maybe TRBD1 (6 bases). Trimming removed 6 bases at V and 7 bases at J, with 27 bases between. Germline CDR1 LGHDT, CDR2 YNNKEL (reference sequence). This CDR3 spans 18 amino acids. This CDR3 reads CASSPPFFPGHRFEKLFF. CDR3 DNA sequence: TGTGCCAGCAGTCCACCGTTCTTCCCGGGACATCGTTTTGAAAAACTGTTTTTT.

This chain connects TRBV9 to TRBJ1-1; D is unresolved. Trimming shortened V by 0 bases and J by 1 base, and 10 bases separated the two germline ends. Per germline, CDR1 SGDLS and CDR2 YYNGEE. The CDR3 spans 15 residues. CDR3 DNA sequence: TGTGCCAGCAGCGTAGGTACAGAGCCGAACACTGAAGCTTTCTTT. It is translated as CASSVGTEPNTEAFF. The full variable domain, its missing parts supplied by reference TRBV9 and TRBJ1-1, is DSGVTQTPKHLITATGQRVTLRCSPRSGDLSVYWYQQSLDQGLQFLIQYYNGEERAKGNILERFSAQQFPDLHSELNLSSLELGDSALYFCASSVGTEPNTEAFFGQGTRLTVV.

This rearrangement joins TRBV27 to TRBJ2-7; D gene ambiguous. The ends were cut back, 2 bases at V and 0 bases at J, with 8 bases in the middle. Germline V gene sequence: CDR1 MNHEY, CDR2 SMNVEV (reference sequence). The length of the CDR3 is 14 residues. The CDR3 loop is CASSLVRSSYEQYF. The CDR3 nucleotides are TGTGCCAGCAGTTTAGTCCGGAGCTCCTACGAGCAGTACTTC.

The chain carries TRBV5-4 and TRBJ2-7; 7 bases fit TRBD1. The V gene end was trimmed by 1 base and the J gene end by 1 base; junction bases not matched to a gene: 2. The germline V gene has CDR1 SGHNT and CDR2 YYREEE (reference sequence). The CDR3 consists of 14 residues. This CDR3 reads CASSLTGASYEQYF. The CDR3 DNA follows: TGTGCCAGCAGCTTGACAGGGGCGTCCTACGAGCAGTACTTC.

The chain employs TRBV5-4 and TRBJ2-3; D possibly corresponds to TRBD2 (5 bases). The CDR3 spans 13 residues. Germline V gene data show CDR1 as SGHNT and CDR2 as YYREEE (reference sequence). Trimming removed 1 base at V and 6 bases at J, with 9 bases between. Here the CDR3 reads CASSLTSHDTQYF. In DNA form, the CDR3 reads TGTGCCAGCAGCTTGACTAGTCATGATACGCAGTATTTT.

The V call is TRBV19, the J call TRBJ1-4, with 9 positions matching TRBD1. Germline assignment: CDR1 LNHDA and CDR2 SQIVND (reference sequence). The CDR3 is 14 amino acids. V gave up 5 bases and J gave up 6 bases; unmatched junction bases: 4. The CDR3: CASSQGTGHEKLFF. Written as DNA, the CDR3 is TGTGCCAGTAGTCAGGGGACAGGGCATGAAAAACTGTTTTTT.

The V call is TRBV24-1, the J call TRBJ1-2; D remains ambiguous. Deletions cut 7 bases from V and 0 bases from J, with 8 bases between. The V gene's germline CDR1 is KGHDR and CDR2 SFDVKD. The CDR3 has 13 amino acids. The CDR3 sequence: CATRSSSNYGYTF. CDR3 DNA: TGTGCCACCAGGAGTAGTTCTAACTATGGCTACACCTTC.

The chain employs TRBV6-2 or TRBV6-3 and TRBJ1-1, with D unclear. Germline V lookup: CDR1 MNHEY, CDR2 SVGEGT. The length of the CDR3 is 13 residues. V lost 7 bases to trimming and J lost 4 bases, with 13 bases between them. The CDR3 sequence is CASTPLRGTEAFF. The CDR3 DNA follows: TGTGCCAGCACCCCCCTACGCGGCACTGAAGCTTTCTTT.

This chain joins TRBV6-5 and TRBJ2-3; TRBD2 is a possible D gene (5 bases). With 3 bases removed from V and 2 bases from J, the gap between germline ends came to 15 bases. CDR1 and CDR2 (germline): MNHEY, SVGAGI. The CDR3 is 16 residues long. Written as DNA, the CDR3 is TGTGCCAGCAGTTATGGGTTCGGTAGCGCCACAGATACGCAGTATTTT. The encoded protein is CASSYGFGSATDTQYF.

The chain recombines TRBV14 with TRBJ2-3; possibly TRBD1 for D (5 bases). This CDR3 region has 13 residues. Trimming pared 3 bases from V and 3 bases from J, leaving 7 bases between. Germline assignment: CDR1 SGHDN and CDR2 FVKESK. The CDR3 nucleotides are TGTGCCAGCAGCCAGTACAGGACAGATACGCAGTATTTT. This codes for CASSQYRTDTQYF.

V and J are TRBV5-4 and TRBJ2-4; perhaps TRBD1 as D (6 bases). Germline CDR1 SGHNT, CDR2 YYREEE (reference sequence). Between the trimmed V and J ends, which lost 7 bases and 3 bases, there was a span of 11 bases. This CDR3 region has 13 residues. The CDR3 sequence: CASLSRGKNIQYF. The CDR3 DNA follows: TGTGCCAGCCTCAGCAGGGGCAAAAACATTCAGTACTTC.

This clone was seen just once. This chain connects TRBV28 to TRBJ2-6; D is undetermined. The CDR3 has 14 residues. Trimming left V 7 bases short and J 0 bases short, with 7 bases between. Germline CDR1 MDHEN, CDR2 SYDVKM. The CDR3 reads CASTTPSGANVLTF. The CDR3 DNA reads as TGTGCCAGCACCACTCCCTCTGGGGCCAACGTCCTGACTTTC. The full variable domain, in which reference TRBV28 and TRBJ2-6 provide the parts outside the CDR3, is DVKVTQSSRYLVKRTGEKVFLECVQDMDHENMFWYRQDPGLGLRLIYFSYDVKMKEKGDIPEGYSVSREKKERFSLILESASTNQTSMYLCASTTPSGANVLTFGAGSRLTVL.

The chain has TRBV15 and TRBJ1-1; D unclear. V was clipped by 0 bases and J by 6 bases, with 8 bases between them. Germline loops: CDR1 LNHNV, CDR2 YYDKDF (reference sequence). The CDR3 totals 13 residues. The CDR3 region is CATSRDWGAEAFF. The CDR3 coding sequence is TGTGCCACCAGCAGAGATTGGGGAGCTGAAGCTTTCTTT.

This clone has a handful of counts. The V call is TRBV3-1 (or the pseudogene TRBV3-2), the J call TRBJ1-1; TRBD1 agrees at 7 bases. The CDR3 is 15 amino acids. The germline V gene encodes CDR1 LGHDT and CDR2 YNNKEL (reference sequence). V was clipped by 0 bases and J by 4 bases; unmatched bases: 5. CDR3 DNA: TGTGCCAGCAGCCAAGACCCCCAGGGGGGCACTGAAGCTTTCTTT. Translated: CASSQDPQGGTEAFF.

The chain uses TRBV7-9 and TRBJ2-7, with D perhaps matching TRBD2 (5 bases). Germline CDR1 and CDR2: SEHNR and FQNEAQ (reference sequence). V was clipped by 5 bases and J by 2 bases, with 13 bases between them. This CDR3 has 14 residues. The CDR3 sequence: CASSPADGTYEQYF. CDR3 DNA: TGTGCCAGCAGCCCGGCGGACGGGACCTACGAGCAGTACTTC. The complete variable domain, with remaining parts taken from reference TRBV7-9 and TRBJ2-7, reads DTGVSQNPRHKITKRGQNVTFRCDPISEHNRLYWYRQTLGQGPEFLTYFQNEAQLEKSRLLSDRFSAERPKGSFSTLEIQRTEQGDSAMYLCASSPADGTYEQYFGPGTRLTVT.

For this clone: The junction departs from the called germline gene at one end, perhaps through a read error. The CDR3 nucleotides read TGTGCCAGCAGCCAAGGTCCGGCGTCAGAACTACACTTC. Translation: CASSQGPASELHF. The chain employs TRBV3-1 (or the pseudogene TRBV3-2) and TRBJ2-7; D gene unclear. Germline V gene sequence: CDR1 LGHDT, CDR2 YNNKEL (reference sequence). This CDR3 region has 13 residues.

Turning to this clone: One end of the junction does not line up with germline, which may come from a read error. The chain recombines TRBV5-4 with TRBJ2-3, with 7 bases fitting TRBD2. The germline V gene has CDR1 SGHNT and CDR2 YYREEE (reference sequence). The CDR3 covers 15 residues. The CDR3: CASSLTGLSIDTQYF. As DNA, the CDR3 is TGTGCCAGCAGCTTGACGGGACTAAGCATAGATACGCAGTATTTT.

J is TRBJ1-2 and V is TRBV9; 7 positions match TRBD1. CDR1 SGDLS and CDR2 YYNGEE come from the germline V gene. After removal of 3 bases from V and 3 bases from J, the junction contained 2 bases not matched to a gene. This CDR3 is 13 amino acids long. CDR3 bases: TGTGCCAGCAGCGGACAGGGTTACTATGGCTACACCTTC. Translating it yields CASSGQGYYGYTF.

The chain joins TRBV9 to TRBJ2-7; 9 positions agree with TRBD2. Germline V CDR1 and CDR2: SGDLS, YYNGEE. Trimming took 3 bases from V and 3 from J; bases not matched to a gene: 7. CDR3 length equals 15 residues. In DNA, the CDR3 is TGTGCCAGCAGCGCCGGGACTAGCCAAAGCTACGAGCAGTACTTC. This sequence encodes CASSAGTSQSYEQYF.

The CDR3 DNA sequence: TGTGCCAGCAGCTACTCAGGGAACTATGGCTACACCTTC. Amino acids: CASSYSGNYGYTF. This chain uses TRBV11-2 with TRBJ1-2; a possible D gene is TRBD1 (5 bases). CDR3 length equals 13 residues. V gave up 4 bases and J gave up 2 bases, with 8 bases separating them. Germline V gives CDR1 SGHAT, CDR2 FQNNGV.

The chain employs TRBV21-1 and TRBJ1-6; the D segment call TRBD1 is taken from the table without a DNA check. TRBV21-1 is labeled a pseudogene. This CDR3 spans 17 amino acids. CDR3 coding DNA: TGTGCCAGCAGCAAATGCCCCCGGGACAGGGGTAATTCACCCCTCCACTTT. Protein sequence: CASSKCPRDRGNSPLHF.

V gene TRBV7-2 combines with J gene TRBJ2-7; tentatively, D is TRBD1 (5 bases). The V gene lost 1 base and the J gene lost 2 bases, with 6 bases spanning the gap. This CDR3 has 13 amino acids. Germline CDR1 and CDR2: SGHTA and FQGNSA. CDR3 loop: CASSLGGPYEQYF. The CDR3 DNA reads TGTGCCAGCAGCTTAGGGGGCCCCTACGAGCAGTACTTC.

This rearrangement joins TRBV4-1 to TRBJ2-7; 8 bases match TRBD2. This CDR3 contains 18 residues. After removal of 1 base from V and 0 bases from J, the junction contained 11 bases not matched to a gene. Germline CDR1 is MGHRA and CDR2 is YSYEKL. The CDR3 DNA is TGCGCCAGCAGCCAAGCCGCGCCCCGTAGCGGGGACTCCTACGAGCAGTACTTC. Translated: CASSQAAPRSGDSYEQYF.

V usage is TRBV5-4 and J usage is TRBJ2-1; D perhaps matches TRBD1 (5 bases). CDR3 size: 13 residues. With 0 bases removed from V and 8 bases from J, the gap between germline ends came to 9 bases. The germline V gene has CDR1 SGHNT and CDR2 YYREEE (reference sequence). The CDR3: CASSLDWGDEQFF. CDR3 nucleotide sequence: TGTGCCAGCAGCTTGGACTGGGGCGATGAGCAGTTCTTC.

The table lists this clone with a count of one. The chain links TRBV21-1 to TRBJ2-5; TRBD2 is the table's D call, not checked against the DNA. TRBV21-1 is a documented pseudogene. This CDR3 spans 16 amino acids. This chain's CDR3 is CASSKGRTSDQETQYF. The DNA for the CDR3 is TGTGCCAGCAGCAAGGGGAGGACTAGCGACCAAGAGACCCAGTACTTC.